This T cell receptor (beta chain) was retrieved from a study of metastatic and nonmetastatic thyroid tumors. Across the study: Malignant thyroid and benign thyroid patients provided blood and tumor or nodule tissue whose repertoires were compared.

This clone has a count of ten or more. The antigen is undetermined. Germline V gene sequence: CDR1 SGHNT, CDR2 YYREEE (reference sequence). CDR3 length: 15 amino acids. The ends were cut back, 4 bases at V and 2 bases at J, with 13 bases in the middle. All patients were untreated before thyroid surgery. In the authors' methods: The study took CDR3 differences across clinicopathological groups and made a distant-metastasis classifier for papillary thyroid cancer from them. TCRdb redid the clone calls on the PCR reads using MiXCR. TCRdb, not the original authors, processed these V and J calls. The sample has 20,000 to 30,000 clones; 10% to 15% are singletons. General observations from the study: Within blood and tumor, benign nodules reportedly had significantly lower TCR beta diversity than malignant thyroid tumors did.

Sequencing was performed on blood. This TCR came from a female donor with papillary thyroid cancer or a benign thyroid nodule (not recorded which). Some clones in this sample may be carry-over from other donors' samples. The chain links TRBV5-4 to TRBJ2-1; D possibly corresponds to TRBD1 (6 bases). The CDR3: CASSAFEGAYNEQFF. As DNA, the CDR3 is TGTGCCAGCAGCGCCTTTGAGGGGGCCTACAATGAGCAGTTCTTC.